What follows are 7 T cell receptor beta chains derived from one specimen sequenced in a study of Tregs in tolerant kidney transplant recipients. Data came from immunoSEQ multiplex PCR; TCRdb stores just in-frame clones and leaves some out. Found here are roughly 69,000 clones, about 98% of them singletons; the top ten hold approximately 0.36%. The sample was Tregs from blood, taken before the transplant. The origin of the receptors is a human donor who received a combined kidney and bone marrow transplant.

This sequence joins TRBV5-1 and TRBJ1-5; no definite D call. Germline V gene lookup returns CDR1 SGHRS and CDR2 YFSETQ. The CDR3 has 14 residues. V was pared by 4 bases and J by 4 bases, with 12 bases between. CDR3 region: CASSVMPDNQPQHF. The CDR3 coding sequence is TGCGCCAGCAGCGTGATGCCAGATAATCAGCCCCAGCATTTT.

Here the CDR3 DNA reads TGTGCCAGCAGCGTAGTCAGGGAGGGTGAAGCTTTCTTT. It encodes CASSVVREGEAFF. The J gene is TRBJ1-1, the V gene TRBV9; D might be TRBD1 (5 bases). The CDR3 spans 13 residues. Deletions cut 0 bases from V and 7 bases from J, with 10 bases between. Germline CDR1 SGDLS, CDR2 YYNGEE.

The V call is TRBV11-2, the J call TRBJ1-1; the D is unclear. Per germline, CDR1 SGHAT and CDR2 FQNNGV. The length of the CDR3 is 13 residues. V was clipped by 5 bases and J by 5 bases, with 12 bases between them. CDR3 in DNA: TGTGCCAGCAGCCTTATCCGGGGTACTGAAGCTTTCTTT. Protein: CASSLIRGTEAFF.

The chain joins TRBV19 to TRBJ2-3; no firm D call. Trimming stripped 5 bases from V and 3 bases from J, with 12 bases between. CDR3 length: 14 residues. Germline V lookup: CDR1 LNHDA, CDR2 SQIVND (reference sequence). CDR3 residues: CASSPKQQTDTQYF. The CDR3 coding sequence is TGTGCCAGTAGTCCTAAACAGCAAACAGATACGCAGTATTTT.

The chain joins TRBV19 to TRBJ2-2; TRBD2 aligns across 7 bases. Trimming at V came to 4 bases and at J to 4 bases, leaving 9 bases not matched to a gene. Looked up from germline, CDR1 is LNHDA and CDR2 is SQIVND (reference sequence). CDR3 length: 16 residues. CDR3 nucleotides: TGTGCCAGTAGTAGCGGGGGAGGATATTTCACCGGGGAGCTGTTTTTT. The encoded protein is CASSSGGGYFTGELFF.

This sequence joins TRBV5-1 and TRBJ2-1, with TRBD2 identical over 11 bases. J was trimmed by 4 bases and V by 5 bases; bases with no gene match: 8. This CDR3 region has 16 residues. The germline CDR1 and CDR2 sequences are SGHRS and YFSETQ. CDR3 amino acids: CASRILAGVGYNEQFF. CDR3 sequence (DNA): TGCGCCAGCAGGATACTAGCGGGAGTTGGGTACAATGAGCAGTTCTTC. Looking up the rest from reference TRBV5-1 and TRBJ2-1 gives the full variable domain: KAGVTQTPRYLIKTRGQQVTLSCSPISGHRSVSWYQQTPGQGLQFLFEYFSETQRNKGNFPGRFSGRQFSNSRSEMNVSTLELGDSALYLCASRILAGVGYNEQFFGPGTRLTVL.

This sequence joins TRBV19 and TRBJ1-1; a possible D gene is TRBD1 (6 bases). The CDR3 runs to 17 residues. The germline V gene has CDR1 LNHDA and CDR2 SQIVND (reference sequence). The V and J ends lost 6 bases and 3 bases respectively, with 23 bases between them. CDR3 sequence: CASRPILTGGVDTEAFF. The DNA of the CDR3 is TGTGCCAGTAGGCCGATTCTGACAGGAGGTGTGGACACTGAAGCTTTCTTT.